This T cell receptor beta chain was observed in a study of sequential checkpoint blockade in melanoma. V shed 3 bases, J shed 9 bases, and the junction held 3 bases outside the gene matches. Germline V lookup: CDR1 MNHEY, CDR2 SMNVEV (reference sequence). The CDR3 has 14 amino acids. This sample's treatment: randomized to nivolumab then ipilimumab (arm A) or the reverse (arm B). Clones were sequenced by immunoSEQ multiplex PCR, and TCRdb holds only the in-frame ones, with some missing. Altogether 26,000 or so clones are present, roughly 89% being singletons, with the ten largest covering less than 15%.

The V gene is TRBV27, the J gene TRBJ1-3; TRBD1 agrees at 12 bases. Source: CD8+ T cells sorted from blood (inferred from file names), taken from a patient given nivolumab and ipilimumab in sequence. This TCR derives from a human donor with melanoma. DNA of the CDR3: TGTGCCAGCAGTTTCTTGGGACAGGGGGCCACCATATATTTT. Its translation is CASSFLGQGATIYF.